This T cell receptor beta chain stems from a study of T cells in Graves' hyperthyroidism and ophthalmopathy. Broader study findings: Blood also showed most of the thyroid clonotypes that were expanded above 0.001.

A patient was excluded if there was uncontrolled infection, other autoimmune disease, pregnancy or lactation. Together with thyroid ultrasound, orbital computed tomography, serum thyroxine and TRAb, clinical symptoms were used for diagnoses. Per germline, CDR1 PRHDT and CDR2 FYEKMQ (reference sequence). The junction had 3 bases not matched to a gene; V was cut back by 0 bases and J by 3 bases. The length of the CDR3 is 16 residues. Amplification yielded TCR beta CDR3 regions, with RNA transcripts as the source. RT-PCR in the first round (using the HTBI primer set) targeted the TCR CDR3. A single record per CDR3 protein comes from TCRdb applying MiXCR to the multiplex PCR reads. The data show approximately 600,000 distinct CDR3 sequences, with less than 25% seen just once and around a third held by the top ten. There are a few counts of this clonotype. What it binds is not known.

The sample consisted of blood. This chain connects TRBV13 to TRBJ1-5, with TRBD1 matching 9 bases. This clonotype was obtained from a man younger than 40 with Graves' ophthalmopathy. CDR3 protein: CASSLGGTGFNQPQHF. DNA for the CDR3: TGTGCCAGCAGCTTAGGCGGGACAGGGTTCAATCAGCCCCAGCATTTT.